The T cell receptor beta chain under discussion was sequenced for a study of CD8+CD57+ T cells in acquired aplastic anemia. Study as a whole: Sorted CD4+ plus CD8+ cells gave DNA averaging around 3 ug.

In patients chosen for sequencing, flow cytometry had shown CD8+CD57+ cell expansion. Genomic DNA was employed as the template in profiling TCR beta VDJ and CDR3. TCRdb independently ran MiXCR on the reads; one entry per CDR3 protein. There are around 130,000 distinct CDR3 sequences in the sample; 58% occur only once, and 29% lies in the top ten. Overall study results and limits: Patients and controls turned out to have approximately 29 CD8+ CDR3 sequences in common.

The germline V gene has CDR1 KGHDR and CDR2 SFDVKD. The CDR3 covers 14 residues. V shed 4 bases and J shed 10 bases, with 16 bases lying between them. This clonotype occurred a few times. Its antigen remains unidentified. The receptor's source is a human donor with aplastic anemia. The specimen was sorted CD4+, CD8+, or CD8+CD57+ T cells (not recorded which) from PBMCs. V and J are TRBV24-1 and TRBJ2-1; perhaps TRBD1 as D (5 bases). Here the CDR3 reads CATSDQGSTGEQFF. The CDR3 bases are TGTGCCACCAGTGACCAGGGCTCGACTGGGGAGCAGTTCTTC.